The 5 T cell receptor beta chains below all came from one sample that was sequenced in a study of blood T cell repertoires in COVID-19. Only in-frame clones appear in the TCRdb table, and some are missing; sequencing was by immunoSEQ multiplex PCR. In the table there are 130,000 to 150,000 clones, 75% to 85% of which are singletons. Material for sequencing was peripheral blood. These receptors were collected from a human donor with acute or convalescent COVID-19. The donor label of this sample is uncertain.

Notes on this clone: Within the sample, other DNA sequences also encode this same CDR3. This chain links TRBV27 with TRBJ1-2, with 7 bases fitting TRBD1. Losses at the gene ends were 2 bases for V and 3 bases for J; bases not matched to a gene: 3. In germline, CDR1 is MNHEY, CDR2 SMNVEV (reference sequence). The length of the CDR3 is 14 residues. This CDR3 reads CASSLGQGDYGYTF. The CDR3 nucleotides are TGTGCCAGCAGTTTAGGCCAGGGGGACTATGGCTACACCTTC.

This chain connects TRBV5-1 to TRBJ2-1, with 9 bases that match TRBD2. Per the germline V gene, CDR1 is SGHRS and CDR2 is YFSETQ. The CDR3 runs to 14 residues. V lost 4 bases and J lost 9; bases outside the gene matches: 8. CDR3 coding DNA: TGCGCCAGCAGCCGACTAGCGGACCTCGGTGAGCAGTTCTTC. This gives the protein CASSRLADLGEQFF.

This clone came up a few times. The sample contains more than one DNA sequence encoding this CDR3. CDR3 DNA: TGCGCCAGCAGCTTGGGAGGGTCTGGGTACAATGAGCAGTTCTTC. As protein: CASSLGGSGYNEQFF. V usage is TRBV5-1 and J usage is TRBJ2-1; tentative D call: TRBD2 (5 bases). The CDR3 length is 15 residues. V was trimmed by 0 bases and J by 4 bases, leaving 11 bases between them. Looked up from germline, CDR1 is SGHRS and CDR2 is YFSETQ.

The chain carries TRBV4-1 and TRBJ2-7; D remains unclear. Trimming stripped 0 bases from V and 3 bases from J, with 6 bases between. Looked up from germline, CDR1 is MGHRA and CDR2 is YSYEKL. This CDR3 spans 13 amino acids. The CDR3 region is CASSQERGYEQYV. The DNA for the CDR3 is TGCGCCAGCAGCCAAGAACGAGGCTACGAGCAGTACGTC.

J is TRBJ2-7 and V is TRBV18, with 11 bases aligning to TRBD1. Germline V lookup: CDR1 KGHSH, CDR2 LQKENI. The CDR3 is 14 residues long. V shed 6 bases, J shed 7 bases, and the junction held 8 bases outside the gene matches. The DNA for the CDR3 is TGTGCCAGCTCCCGGGACAGGGGGAGTCGAGAGCAGTACTTC. Its protein is CASSRDRGSREQYF.